These T cell receptor beta chains were read from a single sample in a study of metastatic and nonmetastatic thyroid tumors. MiXCR reprocessed the PCR reads for TCRdb. The table shows 21,000 or so clones, with 15% occurring only once. Sequenced input: blood. Receptor source: a female donor with papillary thyroid cancer or a benign thyroid nodule (not recorded which). Some clones in this sample may be carry-over from other donors' samples. The CDR3 runs from the conserved cysteine through the conserved F or W. A D gene is named only where the DNA matches it firmly. Clone sizes are given selectively: once, few, many, or a class where the clone is expanded.

CDR3 DNA: TGCGCCAGCAGCCAAGAACTTTTTTCACAGTCCTACAATGAGCAGTTCTTC
CDR3 protein: CASSQELFSQSYNEQFF
J gene: TRBJ2-1
D gene: -
clone size: many
V gene: TRBV4-1

CDR3 DNA: TGTGCCAGCGCGCCGGGACACAATTCAGATACGCAGTATTTT
CDR3 protein: CASAPGHNSDTQYF
J gene: TRBJ2-3
D gene: -
clone size: -
V gene: TRBV5-4

CDR3 DNA: TGCAGTGCCATACCAGGGGTCGGAGAGACCCAGTACTTC
CDR3 protein: CSAIPGVGETQYF
J gene: TRBJ2-5
D gene: -
clone size: many
V gene: TRBV20-1

CDR3 DNA: TGTGCCAGCAGCTTTTCCGACTTAAGCGGGAGGTCTTCCTACGAGCAGTACTTC
CDR3 protein: CASSFSDLSGRSSYEQYF
J gene: TRBJ2-7
D gene: TRBD2
clone size: many
V gene: TRBV12-3/TRBV12-4

CDR3 DNA: TGTGCCAGCAGCTCGACTAGCGGGTTCCAAGAGACCCAGTACTTC
CDR3 protein: CASSSTSGFQETQYF
J gene: TRBJ2-5
D gene: TRBD2
clone size: -
V gene: TRBV11-2

CDR3 DNA: TGTGCCAGCAGGAACACAGGGTCGCTCTACGAGCAGTACTTC
CDR3 protein: CASRNTGSLYEQYF
J gene: TRBJ2-7
D gene: -
clone size: many
V gene: TRBV6-2/TRBV6-3

CDR3 DNA: TGCAGTGCTACCGGAATCCTAGTCCGCACAGATACGCAGTATTTT
CDR3 protein: CSATGILVRTDTQYF
J gene: TRBJ2-3
D gene: -
clone size: many
V gene: TRBV20-1

CDR3 DNA: TGTGCCAGCAGCCAATTTAGCGGGGGAAGCTCCTACAATGAGCAGTTCTTC
CDR3 protein: CASSQFSGGSSYNEQFF
J gene: TRBJ2-1
D gene: TRBD2
clone size: many
V gene: TRBV4-2

CDR3 DNA: TGTGCCACCAGTGATTTGGGGCGGAAGAACACCGGGGAGCTGTTTTTT
CDR3 protein: CATSDLGRKNTGELFF
J gene: TRBJ2-2
D gene: -
clone size: many
V gene: TRBV24-1

CDR3 DNA: TGTGCCAGCAGTTTAATTGACTCCCTTAATTCACCCCTCCACTTT
CDR3 protein: CASSLIDSLNSPLHF
J gene: TRBJ1-6
D gene: -
clone size: medium-sized
V gene: TRBV28

CDR3 DNA: TGTGCCAGCTCACTCCGGGACAGGGCCACAGATACGCAGTATTTT
CDR3 protein: CASSLRDRATDTQYF
J gene: TRBJ2-3
D gene: TRBD1
clone size: many
V gene: TRBV18

CDR3 DNA: TGTGCCAGTAACACTGCTCAGGGGGCCTACGAGCAGTACTTC
CDR3 protein: CASNTAQGAYEQYF
J gene: TRBJ2-7
D gene: TRBD1
clone size: many
V gene: TRBV19

CDR3 DNA: TGCGCCAGCAGCTTCGCGGGCCTGAGCACAGATACGCAGTATTTT
CDR3 protein: CASSFAGLSTDTQYF
J gene: TRBJ2-3
D gene: -
clone size: -
V gene: TRBV5-1

CDR3 DNA: TGTGCCAGCAGCTTAGGTAGCTACGAGCAGTACTTC
CDR3 protein: CASSLGSYEQYF
J gene: TRBJ2-7
D gene: -
clone size: many
V gene: TRBV7-9

CDR3 DNA: TGTGCCAGCAGTTTATGGCAGGGGGCGAAAAACATTCAGTACTTC
CDR3 protein: CASSLWQGAKNIQYF
J gene: TRBJ2-4
D gene: TRBD1
clone size: many
V gene: TRBV12-3/TRBV12-4

CDR3 DNA: TGTGCCACCAGTGACCCAGGCCGGAAAGCTTTCTTT
CDR3 protein: CATSDPGRKAFF
J gene: TRBJ1-1
D gene: -
clone size: many
V gene: TRBV24-1

CDR3 DNA: TGCGCCACCAGAACCGCAACCGGGACTCAAACTTACACAGATACGCAGTATTTT
CDR3 protein: CATRTATGTQTYTDTQYF
J gene: TRBJ2-3
D gene: -
clone size: many
V gene: TRBV10-1

CDR3 DNA: TGCGCCAGCAGCTTGGCCCAGGGGAGCTCCTACGAGCAGTACTTC
CDR3 protein: CASSLAQGSSYEQYF
J gene: TRBJ2-7
D gene: -
clone size: many
V gene: TRBV5-1

CDR3 DNA: TGCGCCAGCAGCGGCGGGGGAGGCGATGGCTACACCTTC
CDR3 protein: CASSGGGGDGYTF
J gene: TRBJ1-2
D gene: -
clone size: many
V gene: TRBV5-1

CDR3 DNA: TGCAGTGCTTCTAATGGGGGAGGGTCCCAGCATTTT
CDR3 protein: CSASNGGGSQHF
J gene: TRBJ1-5
D gene: -
clone size: -
V gene: TRBV20-1

CDR3 DNA: TGTGCCAGCAGTTTCCTGCAAGCCCATGAGCAGTTCTTC
CDR3 protein: CASSFLQAHEQFF
J gene: TRBJ2-1
D gene: -
clone size: many
V gene: TRBV27

CDR3 DNA: TGCAGTGCTAGAGATAGGGGGCTCCGGGGGCTCACTGAAGCTTTCTTT
CDR3 protein: CSARDRGLRGLTEAFF
J gene: TRBJ1-1
D gene: TRBD1
clone size: many
V gene: TRBV20-1

CDR3 DNA: TGTGCCAGCAGCTTTGCTTCCCAGGGGGCGAACTATGGCTACACCTTC
CDR3 protein: CASSFASQGANYGYTF
J gene: TRBJ1-2
D gene: TRBD1
clone size: many
V gene: TRBV11-1

CDR3 DNA: TGTGCCAGCAGTGCCCGGACAGGGGGCTTAAATGAGCAGTTCTTC
CDR3 protein: CASSARTGGLNEQFF
J gene: TRBJ2-1
D gene: TRBD1
clone size: many
V gene: TRBV2

CDR3 DNA: TGTGCCAGCAGCTTGTCCGGGAACACCGGGGAGCTGTTTTTT
CDR3 protein: CASSLSGNTGELFF
J gene: TRBJ2-2
D gene: -
clone size: many
V gene: TRBV5-4

CDR3 DNA: TGCGCCAGCATCTCGATCGGGACAATCCCCGAGCAGTACTTC
CDR3 protein: CASISIGTIPEQYF
J gene: TRBJ2-7
D gene: -
clone size: few
V gene: TRBV5-1

CDR3 DNA: TGTGCCAACAGTCGCAGGGGGTCGGCGGGAGAGCAGTACTTC
CDR3 protein: CANSRRGSAGEQYF
J gene: TRBJ2-7
D gene: -
clone size: -
V gene: TRBV7-2

CDR3 DNA: TGCGCCAGCAGCCGCCTTACCGGGGAGCTGTTTTTT
CDR3 protein: CASSRLTGELFF
J gene: TRBJ2-2
D gene: -
clone size: many
V gene: TRBV4-3

CDR3 DNA: TGCAGTGCTAGTCTGGGACAGAGCTGGAAAAACATTCAGTACTTC
CDR3 protein: CSASLGQSWKNIQYF
J gene: TRBJ2-4
D gene: TRBD1
clone size: many
V gene: TRBV20-1

CDR3 DNA: TGTGCCAGCAGTTCTCGCTCCGGGGTCGGGGGTGAAAAACTGTTTTTT
CDR3 protein: CASSSRSGVGGEKLFF
J gene: TRBJ1-4
D gene: -
clone size: many
V gene: TRBV6-6

CDR3 DNA: TGTGCCAGCAGTTCCTACAAGGAATATAGCAATCAGCCCCAGCATTTT
CDR3 protein: CASSSYKEYSNQPQHF
J gene: TRBJ1-5
D gene: -
clone size: -
V gene: TRBV6-5

CDR3 DNA: TGTGCCAGCAGTGGGGAAGGTCCAAGCGGAGGGCAGGGCGTCTACGAGCAGTACTTC
CDR3 protein: CASSGEGPSGGQGVYEQYF
J gene: TRBJ2-7
D gene: -
clone size: -
V gene: TRBV25-1

CDR3 DNA: TGCGCCAGCAGCAGGGCCCCGACCTCGAACACCGGGGAGCTGTTTTTT
CDR3 protein: CASSRAPTSNTGELFF
J gene: TRBJ2-2
D gene: -
clone size: many
V gene: TRBV5-1

CDR3 DNA: TGTGCCAGCAGCCCCCGGTGGGGGGTGGGGACCGGGGAGCTGTTTTTT
CDR3 protein: CASSPRWGVGTGELFF
J gene: TRBJ2-2
D gene: -
clone size: many
V gene: TRBV9

CDR3 DNA: TGTGCCAGCAGCGCACCGGGGCTCGAGGTGGACGAGCAGTACTTC
CDR3 protein: CASSAPGLEVDEQYF
J gene: TRBJ2-7
D gene: -
clone size: few
V gene: TRBV11-2

CDR3 DNA: TGTGCCAGCAGTTCACAACAGGGGCAAGAGACCCAGTACTTC
CDR3 protein: CASSSQQGQETQYF
J gene: TRBJ2-5
D gene: TRBD1
clone size: many
V gene: TRBV6-2/TRBV6-3

CDR3 DNA: TGTGCCAGCAGTTCTGCTTCGACAGGGGGGTCCTACAATGAGCAGTTCTTC
CDR3 protein: CASSSASTGGSYNEQFF
J gene: TRBJ2-1
D gene: TRBD1
clone size: many
V gene: TRBV28

CDR3 DNA: TGTGCCAGCCGGGGACAGGGCGCACAGACCCAGTACTTC
CDR3 protein: CASRGQGAQTQYF
J gene: TRBJ2-5
D gene: TRBD1
clone size: many
V gene: TRBV2

CDR3 DNA: TGTGCCAGCAGTTTACTTTTTCGTCGACGAGCGGGAGACGTTGGGCCGCCCGAGCAGTACTTC
CDR3 protein: CASSLLFRRRAGDVGPPEQYF
J gene: TRBJ2-7
D gene: TRBD2
clone size: many
V gene: TRBV12-3/TRBV12-4

CDR3 DNA: TGTGCCAGCAGCCAAGATTGGAAGGTGTGGGGGGCGGATGGCTACACCTTC
CDR3 protein: CASSQDWKVWGADGYTF
J gene: TRBJ1-2
D gene: -
clone size: many
V gene: TRBV4-2

CDR3 DNA: TGTGCCAGCAGTTTATCCCTCGTACGGAAGGAGCTGAACACTGAAGCTTTCTTT
CDR3 protein: CASSLSLVRKELNTEAFF
J gene: TRBJ1-1
D gene: -
clone size: few
V gene: TRBV27

CDR3 DNA: TGTGCCAGCAGCAGCACAGGGCGCTACTACGAGCAGTACTTC
CDR3 protein: CASSSTGRYYEQYF
J gene: TRBJ2-7
D gene: -
clone size: many
V gene: TRBV7-2

CDR3 DNA: TGCGCCAGCAGTGGGGAACGTGTCAATGAGCAGTTCTTC
CDR3 protein: CASSGERVNEQFF
J gene: TRBJ2-1
D gene: -
clone size: -
V gene: TRBV10-1

CDR3 DNA: TGTGCCAGCAGTCAGAGAGGCGGAAAGGGCACTGAAGCTTTCTTT
CDR3 protein: CASSQRGGKGTEAFF
J gene: TRBJ1-1
D gene: -
clone size: many
V gene: TRBV28

CDR3 DNA: TGTGCCAGCAGCCAAGATAGGGCCCAGTACTTC
CDR3 protein: CASSQDRAQYF
J gene: TRBJ2-5
D gene: -
clone size: many
V gene: TRBV3-1